This T cell receptor beta chain was sequenced for a study of T cells in Graves' hyperthyroidism and ophthalmopathy. General study findings and limits: Most thyroid clonotypes with frequency above 0.001 were detected in blood.

This clonotype was counted only a few times. Its antigen is not known. Researchers amplified the TCR beta CDR3 regions from RNA transcripts. Researchers ran a first-round RT-PCR on the TCR CDR3 using the HTBI primer set. MiXCR was run by TCRdb on the multiplex PCR reads, yielding one entry per CDR3 protein. The table lists 250,000 to 350,000 distinct CDR3 sequences, over 15% of them singletons. The receptor was derived from a man in his thirties or forties with Graves' hyperthyroidism. Source material: blood.

This chain's CDR3 is CSVGDNDYGYTF. The DNA of the CDR3 is TGCAGCGTTGGTGACAACGACTATGGCTACACCTTC. The chain has TRBV29-1 and TRBJ1-2; D unclear. Trimming took 4 bases from V and 3 from J, leaving 9 bases between them. This CDR3 region has 12 residues. In germline, CDR1 is SQVTM, CDR2 ANQGSEA.